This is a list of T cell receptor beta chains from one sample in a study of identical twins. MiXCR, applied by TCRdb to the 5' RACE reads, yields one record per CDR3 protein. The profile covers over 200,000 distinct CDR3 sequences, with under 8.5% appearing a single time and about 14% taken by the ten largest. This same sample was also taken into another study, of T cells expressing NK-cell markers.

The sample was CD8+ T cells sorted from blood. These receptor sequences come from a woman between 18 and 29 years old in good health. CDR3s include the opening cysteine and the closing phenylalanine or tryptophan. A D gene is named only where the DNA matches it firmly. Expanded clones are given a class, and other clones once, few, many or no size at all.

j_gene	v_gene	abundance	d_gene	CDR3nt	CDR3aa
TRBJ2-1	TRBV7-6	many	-	TGTGCCAGCAGCTTAGCGGTACCGAGGAGCTCCTACAATGAGCAGTTCTTC	CASSLAVPRSSYNEQFF
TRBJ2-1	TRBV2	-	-	TGTGCCAGCAGTGATCCTTCACAGGGTCTCGATGAGCAGATCTTC	CASSDPSQGLDEQIF
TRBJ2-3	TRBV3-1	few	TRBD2	TGTGCCAGCAGAACCGGGACTAGCGGGGCGGATACGCAGTATTTT	CASRTGTSGADTQYF
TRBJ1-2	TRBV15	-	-	TGTGCCACCAGCAGAGATGAACAGGGTGGCGGCTACACCTTC	CATSRDEQGGGYTF
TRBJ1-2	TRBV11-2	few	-	TGTGCCAGCAGCTTAGGGGACGGATTCTATGGCTACACCTTC	CASSLGDGFYGYTF
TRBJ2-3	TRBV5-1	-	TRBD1	TGCGCCAGCGGTATATTCATCCGGGACAGGAACACAGATACGCAGTATTTT	CASGIFIRDRNTDTQYF
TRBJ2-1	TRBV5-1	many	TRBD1	TGCGCCAGCAGCGGTTTGGGGACAGGAGCCCAGGATGAGCAGTTCTTC	CASSGLGTGAQDEQFF
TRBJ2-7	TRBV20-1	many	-	TGCAGTGCTAGAGATGATGATGGCGGTGATTCAGACGAGCAGTACTTC	CSARDDDGGDSDEQYF
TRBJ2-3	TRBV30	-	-	TGTGCCTGGAGTGTAGGGACAGATACGCAGTATTTT	CAWSVGTDTQYF
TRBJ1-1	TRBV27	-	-	TGTGCCGGAGGTCGGGTGCCCACTGAAGCTTTCTTT	CAGGRVPTEAFF
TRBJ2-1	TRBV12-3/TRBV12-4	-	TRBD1	TGTGCCAGCAGTTCACCGGGACAGGGTACGATCAATGAGCAGTTCTTC	CASSSPGQGTINEQFF
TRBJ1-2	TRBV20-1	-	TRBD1	TGCATTGCTAGATGGACAGGGACTAACTATGGCTACACCTTC	CIARWTGTNYGYTF
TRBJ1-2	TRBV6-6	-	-	TGTGCCAGCAGTTACACCTATGGCTACACCTTC	CASSYTYGYTF
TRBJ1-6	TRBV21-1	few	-	TGTGCCAGCAGCAAAGGCGACAGGGGGAGGTCACCCCTCCACTTT	CASSKGDRGRSPLHF
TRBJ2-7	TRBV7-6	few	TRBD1	TGTGCCAGCAGCTTAGGTGGGGTAGACAGGGAGAGCGAGCAGTACTTC	CASSLGGVDRESEQYF
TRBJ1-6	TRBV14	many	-	TGTGCCAGCAGCCAAGATAGAGGGGGACGAAATTCACCCCTCCACTTT	CASSQDRGGRNSPLHF
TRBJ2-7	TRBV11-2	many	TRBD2	TGTGCCAGCAGTCCTACCCCCGGGACTAGCGATAAATCGGGCGAGCAGTACTTC	CASSPTPGTSDKSGEQYF
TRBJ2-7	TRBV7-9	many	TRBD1	TGTGCCTCAAGGCAGGGACAGGCCTACGAGCAGTACTTC	CASRQGQAYEQYF
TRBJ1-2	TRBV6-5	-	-	TGTGCCAGCAGCTCCGCAGGCTTGGACTACACCTTC	CASSSAGLDYTF
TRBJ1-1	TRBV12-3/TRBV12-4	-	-	TGTGCCAGCAGTTTAGCGTTGGGGGGGCGGACTGAAGCTTTCTTT	CASSLALGGRTEAFF
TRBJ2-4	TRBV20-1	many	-	TGCAGTTCCCTATTTCTGGGCATTCAGTACTTC	CSSLFLGIQYF
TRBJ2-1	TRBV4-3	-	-	TGCGCCAGCAGCCAAGATGTCCGGGGTTATGAGCAGTTCTTC	CASSQDVRGYEQFF
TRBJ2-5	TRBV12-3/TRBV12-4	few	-	TGTGCCAGCAGTTTCGGGGTGTCGGAGACCCAGTACTTC	CASSFGVSETQYF
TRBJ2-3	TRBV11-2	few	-	TGTGCCAGCAGCTGTTTCAATACTCAGCTTCGCACAGATACGCAGTATTTT	CASSCFNTQLRTDTQYF
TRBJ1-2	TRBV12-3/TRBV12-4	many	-	TGTGCCAGCAGCATTCCTTGGTCCTCTAACTATGGCTACACCTTC	CASSIPWSSNYGYTF
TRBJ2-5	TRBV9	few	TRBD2	TGTGCCAGCAGCGCTAGCGGGAGCTCAGAGACCCAGTACTTC	CASSASGSSETQYF
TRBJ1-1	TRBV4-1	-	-	TGCGCCAGCAGTCTGAGCGCAGGTACCGGGACCGAAGCTTTCTTT	CASSLSAGTGTEAFF
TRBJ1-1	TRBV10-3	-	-	TGTGCCATCACTACGGCCGTGAACACTGAAGCTTTCTTT	CAITTAVNTEAFF
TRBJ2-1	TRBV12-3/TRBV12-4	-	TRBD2	TGTGCCAGCAGTTGGGGGGGGAACCTCGATGAGCAGTTCTTC	CASSWGGNLDEQFF
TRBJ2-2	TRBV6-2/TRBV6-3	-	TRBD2	TGTGCCAGCAGTTATCAGACTAGCGCAAACACCGGGGAGCTGTTTTTT	CASSYQTSANTGELFF
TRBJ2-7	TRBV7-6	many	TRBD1	TGTGCCAGCAGCAAGGACAGGGTTGATCACGAGCAGTACTTC	CASSKDRVDHEQYF
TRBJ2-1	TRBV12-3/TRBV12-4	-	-	TGTGCCAGCAGTACCGCACAGTGGCTAGAGCAGTTCTTC	CASSTAQWLEQFF
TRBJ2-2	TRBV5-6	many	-	TGTGCCAGCAGCTTGACAACGTATCCTGCCCCCGGGGAGCTGTTTTTT	CASSLTTYPAPGELFF
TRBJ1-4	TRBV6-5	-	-	TGTGCCAGCAGTTACCTACCAACTAATGAAAAACTGTTTTTT	CASSYLPTNEKLFF
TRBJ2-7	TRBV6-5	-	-	TGTGCCAGCAGTTATAATCCCGGTTCCTACGAGCAGTACTTC	CASSYNPGSYEQYF
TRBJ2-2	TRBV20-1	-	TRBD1	TGCAGTGCTACCCCGGACAGGGTACGCACCGGGGAGCTGTTTTTT	CSATPDRVRTGELFF
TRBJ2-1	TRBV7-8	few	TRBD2	TGTGCCAGCAGCCTCCGACTAGCGGTCTCCTACAATGAGCAGTTCTTC	CASSLRLAVSYNEQFF
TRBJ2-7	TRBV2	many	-	TGTGCCAGCAGTGATTACAGTGTAGACTTCTACGAGCAGTACTTC	CASSDYSVDFYEQYF
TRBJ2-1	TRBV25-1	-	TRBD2	TGTGCCAGCAGTGAATTCGGGCTAGCGGACAATGAGCAGTTCTTC	CASSEFGLADNEQFF
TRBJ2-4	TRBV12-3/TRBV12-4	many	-	TGTGCCAGCAGCCCAGGGTCTTATCCAAACATTCAGTACTTC	CASSPGSYPNIQYF
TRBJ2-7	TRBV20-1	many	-	TGCAGTGCGCCGACCCTACAGGGCGAGCAGTACTTC	CSAPTLQGEQYF
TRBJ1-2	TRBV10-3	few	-	TGTGCCATCAGTGCGTCGACAGCCCCTAACTATGGCTACACCTTC	CAISASTAPNYGYTF
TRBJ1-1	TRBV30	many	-	TGTGCCTGGAGGGGGGTCTCTGAAGCTTTCTTT	CAWRGVSEAFF
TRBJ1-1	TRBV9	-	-	TGTGCCAGCAGCGTAGCAGAAGGGTGGGGCACTGAAGCTTTCTTT	CASSVAEGWGTEAFF
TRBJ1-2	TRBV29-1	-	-	TGCAGCGTCGGAGCGAGGTCCTTC	CSVGARSF
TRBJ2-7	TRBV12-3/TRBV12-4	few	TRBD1	TGTGCCAGCAGTTTAGTCGTCCGGACAGGGGTTCCCTACGAGCAGTACTTC	CASSLVVRTGVPYEQYF